This is a list of T cell receptor beta chains from one sample in a study of blood T cell repertoires in COVID-19. Sequencing was performed with immunoSEQ multiplex PCR; in TCRdb, only in-frame clones are kept and a portion is missing. The table includes 200,000 to 250,000 clones, about nine tenths detected once. The sequenced sample consisted of peripheral blood. All receptors derive from a man aged 25 to 40 with COVID-19, enrolled during active disease. Each CDR3 is given with its conserved first and last residue. The D gene is left open where the match is weak. The size field is filled for only some rows; it gives once, few, many or a size class.

len: 21
abundance: few
j_gene: TRBJ2-7
v_gene: TRBV6-2/TRBV6-3
d_gene: TRBD2
CDR3aa: CASSLGRRTGTSGGETYEQYF
CDR3nt: TGTGCCAGCAGTTTAGGCCGAAGAACCGGGACTAGCGGGGGGGAGACCTACGAGCAGTACTTC

len: 12
abundance: once
j_gene: TRBJ2-7
v_gene: TRBV19
d_gene: TRBD1
CDR3aa: CASSRQGNEQYF
CDR3nt: TGTGCCAGTAGCCGACAGGGGAACGAGCAGTACTTC

len: 15
abundance: NA
j_gene: TRBJ2-7
v_gene: TRBV24-1
d_gene: TRBD1
CDR3aa: CATSDYRDRSYEQYF
CDR3nt: TGTGCCACCAGTGATTACCGGGACAGATCCTACGAGCAGTACTTC

len: 13
abundance: NA
j_gene: TRBJ1-5
v_gene: TRBV12-5
d_gene: NA
CDR3aa: CASGSFSNQPQHF
CDR3nt: TGTGCTAGTGGTTCATTCAGCAATCAGCCCCAGCATTTT

len: 13
abundance: NA
j_gene: TRBJ1-1
v_gene: TRBV19
d_gene: TRBD1
CDR3aa: CASRDRGPKGAFF
CDR3nt: TGTGCCAGTAGGGACAGGGGGCCAAAGGGAGCTTTCTTT

len: 14
abundance: NA
j_gene: TRBJ1-4
v_gene: TRBV6-5
d_gene: TRBD1
CDR3aa: CASSRDRGNEKLFF
CDR3nt: TGTGCCAGCAGCCGGGACAGGGGAAATGAAAAACTGTTTTTT

len: 17
abundance: NA
j_gene: TRBJ2-7
v_gene: TRBV11-3
d_gene: TRBD1
CDR3aa: CASSPGQGAPSSYEQYF
CDR3nt: TGTGCCAGCAGCCCTGGACAGGGGGCGCCCTCCAGCTACGAGCAGTACTTC

len: 15
abundance: NA
j_gene: TRBJ2-1
v_gene: TRBV7-8
d_gene: TRBD2
CDR3aa: CASSFRDYPYNEQFF
CDR3nt: TGTGCCAGCAGCTTTCGGGACTATCCGTACAATGAGCAGTTCTTC

len: 14
abundance: NA
j_gene: TRBJ1-4
v_gene: TRBV28
d_gene: TRBD1
CDR3aa: CASNPGQINEKLFF
CDR3nt: TGTGCCAGCAACCCGGGACAGATTAATGAAAAACTGTTTTTT

len: 16
abundance: NA
j_gene: TRBJ2-7
v_gene: TRBV28
d_gene: TRBD1
CDR3aa: CASTLTVRTGGKKQYF
CDR3nt: TGTGCCAGCACCCTAACGGTCCGGACAGGGGGTAAAAAGCAGTACTTC

len: 15
abundance: NA
j_gene: TRBJ2-7
v_gene: TRBV28
d_gene: NA
CDR3aa: CASTPGTNPSYEQYF
CDR3nt: TGTGCCAGCACCCCGGGGACAAACCCCTCCTACGAGCAGTACTTC

len: 15
abundance: medium-sized
j_gene: TRBJ2-7
v_gene: TRBV19
d_gene: NA
CDR3aa: CASSIVGEVSREQYF
CDR3nt: TGTGCCAGTAGTATAGTGGGAGAAGTTTCGAGGGAGCAGTACTTC

len: 15
abundance: NA
j_gene: TRBJ1-4
v_gene: TRBV9
d_gene: TRBD1
CDR3aa: CASSARTGGGEKLFF
CDR3nt: TGTGCCAGCAGCGCCCGGACAGGGGGGGGTGAAAAACTGTTTTTT

len: 13
abundance: NA
j_gene: TRBJ1-1
v_gene: TRBV11-1
d_gene: NA
CDR3aa: CASSLTGQFEAFF
CDR3nt: TGTGCCAGCAGCCTTACAGGACAGTTTGAAGCTTTCTTT

len: 15
abundance: NA
j_gene: TRBJ1-2
v_gene: TRBV6-5
d_gene: TRBD1
CDR3aa: CASSRQGDLLGGYTF
CDR3nt: TGTGCCAGCAGTCGACAGGGTGATCTACTAGGTGGCTACACCTTC

len: 14
abundance: NA
j_gene: TRBJ2-7
v_gene: TRBV5-1
d_gene: TRBD1
CDR3aa: CASSLLQGVHEQYF
CDR3nt: TGCGCCAGCAGCTTGTTACAGGGGGTCCACGAGCAGTACTTC

len: 14
abundance: NA
j_gene: TRBJ2-1
v_gene: TRBV7-3
d_gene: NA
CDR3aa: CASGIPGGPHEQFF
CDR3nt: TGTGCCAGCGGTATCCCGGGGGGCCCCCATGAGCAGTTCTTC

len: 13
abundance: NA
j_gene: TRBJ2-7
v_gene: TRBV5-6
d_gene: TRBD2
CDR3aa: CASSFSGRDEQYF
CDR3nt: TGTGCCAGCAGCTTTTCAGGGAGGGATGAGCAGTACTTC

len: 15
abundance: NA
j_gene: TRBJ2-2
v_gene: TRBV3-1/TRBV3-2
d_gene: TRBD1
CDR3aa: CARGPGQENTGELFF
CDR3nt: TGTGCCAGGGGACCGGGACAGGAGAACACCGGGGAGCTGTTTTTT

len: 16
abundance: NA
j_gene: TRBJ1-5
v_gene: TRBV6-2/TRBV6-3
d_gene: TRBD1
CDR3aa: CASSDARDRAIQPQHF
CDR3nt: TGTGCCAGCAGTGACGCCCGAGACAGGGCCATACAGCCCCAGCATTTT

len: 15
abundance: NA
j_gene: TRBJ2-7
v_gene: TRBV11-2
d_gene: TRBD1
CDR3aa: CASSLTPTGSYEQYF
CDR3nt: TGTGCCAGCAGCTTGACTCCGACAGGGAGCTACGAGCAGTACTTC

len: 16
abundance: NA
j_gene: TRBJ2-1
v_gene: TRBV7-3
d_gene: TRBD2
CDR3aa: CASSLFDMGGRDEQFF
CDR3nt: TGTGCCAGCAGCTTATTCGACATGGGGGGGAGGGATGAGCAGTTCTTC

len: 14
abundance: NA
j_gene: TRBJ1-1
v_gene: TRBV7-2
d_gene: NA
CDR3aa: CASSLRRGNTEAFF
CDR3nt: TGTGCCAGCAGCCTACGCAGGGGGAACACTGAAGCTTTCTTT

len: 13
abundance: NA
j_gene: TRBJ1-6
v_gene: TRBV28
d_gene: NA
CDR3aa: CASSFSFNSPLHF
CDR3nt: TGTGCCAGCAGTTTTTCCTTCAATTCACCCCTCCACTTT

len: 15
abundance: NA
j_gene: TRBJ1-1
v_gene: TRBV6-6
d_gene: TRBD1
CDR3aa: CASSYPGGGNTEAFF
CDR3nt: TGTGCCAGCAGTTACCCAGGGGGTGGGAACACTGAAGCTTTCTTT

len: 15
abundance: NA
j_gene: TRBJ2-3
v_gene: TRBV2
d_gene: TRBD2
CDR3aa: CASRLLAGGADTQYF
CDR3nt: TGTGCCAGCAGACTCCTAGCGGGAGGGGCAGATACGCAGTATTTT

len: 15
abundance: NA
j_gene: TRBJ2-1
v_gene: TRBV19
d_gene: TRBD2
CDR3aa: CASTKMTSGSNEQFF
CDR3nt: TGTGCCAGTACCAAAATGACTAGCGGGAGCAATGAGCAGTTCTTC

len: 12
abundance: once
j_gene: TRBJ2-5
v_gene: TRBV28
d_gene: NA
CDR3aa: CASSLIEETQYF
CDR3nt: TGTGCCAGCAGTCTAATCGAAGAGACCCAGTACTTC

len: 18
abundance: NA
j_gene: TRBJ1-2
v_gene: TRBV28
d_gene: TRBD1
CDR3aa: CASSSSGQGAPTNYGYTF
CDR3nt: TGTGCCAGCAGTTCCTCTGGACAGGGGGCACCGACTAACTATGGCTACACCTTC

len: 12
abundance: once
j_gene: TRBJ1-1
v_gene: TRBV19
d_gene: NA
CDR3aa: CASSIDWTEAFF
CDR3nt: TGTGCCAGTAGTATCGACTGGACAGAAGCTTTCTTT

len: 14
abundance: NA
j_gene: TRBJ1-3
v_gene: TRBV5-1
d_gene: NA
CDR3aa: CASSPQGPGNTIYF
CDR3nt: TGCGCCAGCAGCCCCCAGGGCCCTGGAAACACCATATATTTT

len: 16
abundance: NA
j_gene: TRBJ2-1
v_gene: TRBV5-6
d_gene: NA
CDR3aa: CASSETGTKKWDEQFF
CDR3nt: TGTGCCAGCAGTGAAACCGGGACAAAAAAATGGGATGAGCAGTTCTTC

len: 17
abundance: NA
j_gene: TRBJ2-2
v_gene: TRBV30
d_gene: TRBD2
CDR3aa: CAFTRGTSGRATGELFF
CDR3nt: TGTGCCTTCACAAGGGGGACTAGCGGGAGGGCCACCGGGGAGCTGTTTTTT

len: 14
abundance: NA
j_gene: TRBJ2-2
v_gene: TRBV6-5
d_gene: NA
CDR3aa: CASSSRDNAGELFF
CDR3nt: TGTGCCAGCTCAAGCCGGGACAACGCCGGGGAGCTGTTTTTT

len: 13
abundance: once
j_gene: TRBJ2-7
v_gene: TRBV19
d_gene: TRBD1
CDR3aa: CASIGDRGWEQYF
CDR3nt: TGTGCCAGTATCGGGGACAGGGGTTGGGAGCAGTACTTC

len: 15
abundance: NA
j_gene: TRBJ1-2
v_gene: TRBV4-3
d_gene: TRBD1
CDR3aa: CASSQHRGPYYGYTF
CDR3nt: TGCGCCAGCAGCCAACACAGGGGGCCCTACTATGGCTACACCTTC

len: 13
abundance: few
j_gene: TRBJ2-1
v_gene: TRBV5-4
d_gene: TRBD1
CDR3aa: CASSPWTGNEQFF
CDR3nt: TGTGCCAGCAGCCCCTGGACAGGGAATGAGCAGTTCTTC

len: 13
abundance: NA
j_gene: TRBJ1-2
v_gene: TRBV27
d_gene: TRBD1
CDR3aa: CASTARQGSGYTF
CDR3nt: TGTGCCAGCACGGCGAGACAGGGATCTGGCTACACCTTC

len: 15
abundance: NA
j_gene: TRBJ1-4
v_gene: TRBV2
d_gene: NA
CDR3aa: CASSEQGRVNEKLFF
CDR3nt: TGTGCCAGCAGTGAGCAGGGTCGGGTAAATGAAAAACTGTTTTTT

len: 14
abundance: NA
j_gene: TRBJ2-7
v_gene: TRBV4-2
d_gene: TRBD2
CDR3aa: CASSQRGGIYEQYF
CDR3nt: TGTGCCAGCAGCCAGCGGGGGGGTATATACGAGCAGTACTTC

len: 17
abundance: NA
j_gene: TRBJ2-1
v_gene: TRBV7-3
d_gene: TRBD1
CDR3aa: CASSLVEGASTRHEQFF
CDR3nt: TGTGCCAGCAGCTTAGTAGAGGGGGCGTCCACCCGGCATGAGCAGTTCTTC

len: 13
abundance: NA
j_gene: TRBJ2-7
v_gene: TRBV7-2
d_gene: TRBD2
CDR3aa: CASSAGLAGLGYF
CDR3nt: TGTGCCAGCAGCGCCGGACTAGCGGGTTTGGGGTACTTC

len: 14
abundance: NA
j_gene: TRBJ1-2
v_gene: TRBV7-2
d_gene: NA
CDR3aa: CASSVGLINYGYTF
CDR3nt: TGTGCCAGCAGCGTGGGACTGATTAACTATGGCTACACCTTC

len: 14
abundance: once
j_gene: TRBJ2-3
v_gene: TRBV20-1
d_gene: TRBD2
CDR3aa: CSASGGTRGDTQYF
CDR3nt: TGCAGTGCTAGTGGTGGGACTAGAGGAGATACGCAGTATTTT

len: 16
abundance: NA
j_gene: TRBJ1-1
v_gene: TRBV9
d_gene: TRBD1
CDR3aa: CASSPEATGVRTEAFF
CDR3nt: TGTGCCAGCAGCCCAGAGGCAACAGGGGTTAGGACTGAAGCTTTCTTT

len: 14
abundance: NA
j_gene: TRBJ1-5
v_gene: TRBV19
d_gene: NA
CDR3aa: CATQGGPSNQPQHF
CDR3nt: TGTGCCACCCAGGGAGGGCCTAGCAATCAGCCCCAGCATTTT

len: 13
abundance: NA
j_gene: TRBJ1-1
v_gene: TRBV11-2
d_gene: NA
CDR3aa: CASSFPLSTEAFF
CDR3nt: TGTGCCAGCAGCTTCCCACTTTCCACTGAAGCTTTCTTT

len: 15
abundance: NA
j_gene: TRBJ2-1
v_gene: TRBV3-1/TRBV3-2
d_gene: NA
CDR3aa: CASSRLSGTYNEQFF
CDR3nt: TGTGCCAGCAGCCGCCTTAGCGGAACCTACAATGAGCAGTTCTTC

len: 17
abundance: NA
j_gene: TRBJ2-7
v_gene: TRBV9
d_gene: TRBD2
CDR3aa: CASSPNLRASGRDEQYF
CDR3nt: TGTGCCAGCAGCCCCAACCTCCGGGCTAGCGGGAGGGACGAGCAGTACTTC

len: 12
abundance: NA
j_gene: TRBJ1-1
v_gene: TRBV5-4
d_gene: TRBD1
CDR3aa: CASSFTGAEAFF
CDR3nt: TGTGCCAGCAGCTTTACAGGGGCTGAAGCTTTCTTT

len: 13
abundance: NA
j_gene: TRBJ2-5
v_gene: TRBV3-1/TRBV3-2
d_gene: NA
CDR3aa: CASSQDLEETQYF
CDR3nt: TGTGCCAGCAGCCAAGATCTAGAGGAGACCCAGTACTTC

len: 16
abundance: NA
j_gene: TRBJ1-4
v_gene: TRBV3-1/TRBV3-2
d_gene: NA
CDR3aa: CASSQRLSAVNEKLFF
CDR3nt: TGTGCCAGCAGCCAAAGACTCTCGGCCGTTAATGAAAAACTGTTTTTT

len: 18
abundance: NA
j_gene: TRBJ2-1
v_gene: TRBV5-6
d_gene: TRBD2
CDR3aa: CASSLGGLAGGPGNEQFF
CDR3nt: TGTGCCAGCAGCTTGGGGGGGCTAGCGGGAGGCCCGGGGAATGAGCAGTTCTTC

len: 14
abundance: NA
j_gene: TRBJ2-1
v_gene: TRBV7-8
d_gene: NA
CDR3aa: CASSHGQGADEQFF
CDR3nt: TGTGCCAGCAGCCACGGACAAGGGGCTGATGAGCAGTTCTTC

len: 16
abundance: NA
j_gene: TRBJ2-1
v_gene: TRBV7-3
d_gene: TRBD2
CDR3aa: CASSSPTSGGKYEQFF
CDR3nt: TGTGCCAGCAGCTCCCCGACTAGCGGGGGTAAATATGAGCAGTTCTTC

len: 17
abundance: NA
j_gene: TRBJ2-5
v_gene: TRBV24-1
d_gene: TRBD1
CDR3aa: CATSDAKPGQGGETQYF
CDR3nt: TGTGCCACCAGTGATGCCAAACCGGGACAGGGGGGGGAGACCCAGTACTTC

len: 15
abundance: NA
j_gene: TRBJ1-2
v_gene: TRBV28
d_gene: NA
CDR3aa: CASKTFEDGFSGYTF
CDR3nt: TGTGCCAGCAAAACCTTCGAGGATGGTTTTTCTGGCTACACCTTC